These T cell receptor beta chains were read from a single sample in a study of T cell responses to AZD1222 COVID-19 vaccine. Sequencing used immunoSEQ multiplex PCR; TCRdb keeps in-frame clones, though not all of them. The sample lists 95,000 to 150,000 clones, around 91% occurring once. This sample comprised peripheral blood, obtained on day 0 of AZD1222 vaccination. All receptors come from an adult in good health. Each CDR3 is given with its conserved first and last residue. Each record gives: D gene, J gene, clone size, V gene, CDR3 protein, CDR3 DNA. The D gene is left open where the match is weak. Part of the rows lack a size; the others show once, few, many or a class for expanded clones.

TRBD1 TRBJ1-5 . TRBV7-8 CASSRVTGGAGYEPQHF TGTGCCAGCAGCAGGGTGACAGGGGGCGCAGGGTACGAGCCCCAGCATTTT
. TRBJ1-5 . TRBV12-3/TRBV12-4 CASSFERQPQHF TGTGCCAGCAGTTTCGAGAGGCAGCCCCAGCATTTT
. TRBJ2-3 . TRBV5-1 CASSLAGADGDTQYF TGCGCCAGCAGCTTGGCGGGGGCCGACGGAGATACGCAGTATTTT
. TRBJ1-1 . TRBV11-3 CASSLEAEAFF TGTGCCAGCAGCTTAGAGGCAGAAGCTTTCTTT
. TRBJ2-2 . TRBV7-3 CASGQQGTGELFF TGTGCCAGCGGCCAACAGGGTACCGGGGAGCTGTTTTTT
. TRBJ1-1 once TRBV30 CAWKTWQNTEAFF TGTGCCTGGAAGACTTGGCAGAACACTGAAGCTTTCTTT
. TRBJ1-2 . TRBV18 CASSPPGRVYGYTF TGTGCCAGCTCACCACCTGGCAGGGTCTATGGCTACACCTTC
. TRBJ1-4 . TRBV6-5 CASSPDFATNEKLFF TGTGCCAGCAGTCCCGATTTTGCAACTAATGAAAAACTGTTTTTT
. TRBJ2-1 once TRBV6-5 CASSHYRLSEQFF TGTGCCAGCAGTCACTACCGACTATCTGAGCAGTTCTTC
. TRBJ2-1 . TRBV7-7 CASSPPGTQNNEQFF TGTGCTAGCAGCCCCCCCGGGACGCAAAACAATGAGCAGTTCTTC
. TRBJ1-6 once TRBV15 CATSRELAYNSPLHF TGTGCCACCAGCAGAGAGTTGGCCTATAATTCACCCCTCCACTTT
TRBD1 TRBJ1-2 . TRBV18 CASSPSTGEDYGYTF TGTGCCAGCTCACCGTCGACAGGGGAGGACTATGGCTACACCTTC
TRBD2 TRBJ2-3 . TRBV5-4 CASSPTSGADTQYF TGTGCCAGCAGCCCCACTAGCGGGGCAGATACGCAGTATTTT
TRBD1 TRBJ1-1 once TRBV10-3 CAIRPSTRGDTEAFF TGTGCCATCAGACCCTCCACCAGGGGGGACACTGAAGCTTTCTTT
TRBD1 TRBJ1-2 . TRBV19 CASSTTLGQAYGYTF TGTGCCAGTAGTACAACCCTAGGACAGGCGTATGGCTACACCTTC
. TRBJ1-1 . TRBV5-4 CASSRDNVDTEAFF TGTGCCAGCAGCCGGGACAATGTGGACACTGAAGCTTTCTTT
TRBD1 TRBJ1-5 . TRBV7-2 CASSSTGLLSQPQHF TGTGCCAGCAGCTCGACAGGGCTCCTAAGTCAGCCCCAGCATTTT
. TRBJ1-5 . TRBV18 CASSPEGKQPQHF TGTGCCAGCTCACCTGAAGGGAAGCAGCCCCAGCATTTT
TRBD2 TRBJ2-2 . TRBV6-4 CASRGLAGGHSTGELFF TGTGCCAGCCGGGGACTAGCGGGGGGCCACAGCACCGGGGAGCTGTTTTTT
. TRBJ2-1 . TRBV6-5 CATGGPGNEQFF TGTGCCACCGGAGGACCGGGAAATGAGCAGTTCTTC
TRBD1 TRBJ2-6 . TRBV23-1 CASDRQGPNVLTF TGCGCCAGCGATCGACAGGGACCTAACGTCCTGACTTTC
. TRBJ2-4 . TRBV7-9 CASSLGDIQYF TGTGCCAGCAGCTTGGGGGACATTCAGTACTTC
. TRBJ1-1 . TRBV7-9 CASSHGGVAEAFF TGTGCCAGCAGCCATGGAGGGGTCGCTGAAGCTTTCTTT
. TRBJ2-1 . TRBV2 CASRGTTYNEQFF TGTGCCAGCAGGGGGACAACCTACAATGAGCAGTTCTTC
. TRBJ1-5 . TRBV6-1 CASSELAYREDQPQHF TGTGCCAGCAGTGAATTAGCTTACAGGGAGGATCAGCCCCAGCATTTT
. TRBJ1-3 . TRBV5-1 CASSFTGSWGNTIYF TGCGCCAGCAGCTTTACAGGGTCATGGGGAAACACCATATATTTT
. TRBJ1-2 . TRBV6-4 CASSEGYGYTF TGTGCCAGCAGTGAAGGCTATGGCTACACCTTC
TRBD2 TRBJ2-1 . TRBV5-6 CASSRDYYNEQFF TGTGCCAGCAGCCGGGACTACTACAATGAGCAGTTCTTC
TRBD1 TRBJ1-3 once TRBV9 CASSVGGTGGDTIYF TGTGCCAGCAGCGTAGGGGGGACAGGGGGTGACACCATATATTTT
. TRBJ1-2 . TRBV15 CATSRTTSRGGYTF TGTGCCACCAGCAGGACAACTTCCCGGGGTGGCTACACCTTC
TRBD1 TRBJ1-4 . TRBV19 CASRRDRTNEKLFF TGTGCCAGTAGACGGGACAGGACTAATGAAAAACTGTTTTTT
. TRBJ1-1 . TRBV7-8 CASSLSGGSTEAFF TGTGCCAGCAGCTTGAGCGGGGGCAGTACTGAAGCTTTCTTT
TRBD1 TRBJ1-2 . TRBV2 CASNPDRGIAYGYTF TGTGCCAGCAATCCAGACAGGGGGATCGCCTATGGCTACACCTTC
TRBD1 TRBJ2-3 . TRBV19 CASRTGQANTDTQYF TGTGCCAGTAGAACCGGACAGGCGAACACAGATACGCAGTATTTT
TRBD2 TRBJ2-1 . TRBV24-1 CATSDPGLAGINEQFF TGTGCCACCAGTGATCCCGGACTAGCGGGTATCAATGAGCAGTTCTTC
. TRBJ1-4 . TRBV10-3 CAISESGDPVLFF TGTGCCATCAGTGAGTCGGGGGACCCCGTACTGTTTTTT
. TRBJ1-1 . TRBV12-3/TRBV12-4 CASSLRETIEAFF TGTGCCAGCAGTTTGCGGGAGACTATTGAAGCTTTCTTT
. TRBJ2-1 . TRBV7-9 CASSPLPGGRGSYNEQFF TGTGCCAGCAGCCCACTCCCCGGGGGCCGGGGGTCCTACAATGAGCAGTTCTTC
. TRBJ1-4 . TRBV2 CASRGGPWKLFF TGTGCCAGCAGGGGGGGGCCTTGGAAACTGTTTTTT
. TRBJ1-5 . TRBV2 CASSDGQPQHF TGTGCCAGCAGTGATGGTCAGCCCCAGCATTTT
. TRBJ2-1 . TRBV6-2/TRBV6-3 CASSYRGEQFF TGTGCCAGCAGTTATAGGGGTGAGCAGTTCTTC
TRBD1 TRBJ1-5 . TRBV3-1/TRBV3-2 CASSQDTVVTGNNQPQHF TGTGCCAGCAGCCAAGATACGGTGGTGACAGGGAATAATCAGCCCCAGCATTTT
. TRBJ2-7 . TRBV6-5 CASTQGLPTLEQYF TGTGCCAGCACCCAGGGACTGCCGACCCTCGAGCAGTACTTC
. TRBJ2-1 . TRBV12-3/TRBV12-4 CASSLEGEEQFF TGTGCCAGCAGTTTAGAGGGTGAGGAGCAGTTCTTC
. TRBJ2-2 . TRBV4-1 CASSQVYTGELFF TGCGCCAGCAGCCAAGTATACACCGGGGAGCTGTTTTTT
. TRBJ2-3 . TRBV7-2 CASSFSFRDSGGDTQYF TGTGCCAGCAGCTTCAGCTTCCGGGACTCCGGAGGCGATACGCAGTATTTT
. TRBJ1-6 . TRBV6-5 CASSYSGNSPLHF TGTGCCAGCAGTTACTCGGGTAATTCACCCCTCCACTTT
. TRBJ2-2 . TRBV5-1 CASSLGTQNTGELFF TGCGCCAGCAGCTTGGGGACACAAAACACCGGGGAGCTGTTTTTT
TRBD1 TRBJ1-1 . TRBV3-1/TRBV3-2 CASSFYTTGATEAFF TGTGCCAGCAGCTTTTATACGACAGGGGCCACTGAAGCTTTCTTT
TRBD2 TRBJ2-2 few TRBV5-4 CASSGQSGRGTGELFF TGTGCCAGCAGCGGCCAGAGCGGGAGAGGAACCGGGGAGCTGTTTTTT
TRBD2 TRBJ2-2 . TRBV19 CASSIHGGVGGELFF TGTGCCAGTAGTATACACGGGGGGGTCGGCGGGGAGCTGTTTTTT
TRBD2 TRBJ2-3 . TRBV7-6 CASSRRTSGRADTQYF TGTGCCAGCAGCCGAAGGACTAGCGGGAGAGCAGATACGCAGTATTTT
TRBD1 TRBJ2-1 . TRBV9 CASSPLQGNNEQFF TGTGCCAGCAGCCCACTACAGGGGAACAATGAGCAGTTCTTC
TRBD1 TRBJ1-2 . TRBV2 CATGAGGDYGYTF TGTGCCACCGGCGCAGGGGGTGACTATGGCTACACCTTC
. TRBJ2-3 once TRBV4-3 CASSQTRTSTDTQYF TGCGCCAGCAGCCAGACCCGAACTAGCACAGATACGCAGTATTTT
. TRBJ1-4 . TRBV7-2 CASSLRAEKLFF TGTGCCAGCAGCTTACGCGCTGAAAAACTGTTTTTT